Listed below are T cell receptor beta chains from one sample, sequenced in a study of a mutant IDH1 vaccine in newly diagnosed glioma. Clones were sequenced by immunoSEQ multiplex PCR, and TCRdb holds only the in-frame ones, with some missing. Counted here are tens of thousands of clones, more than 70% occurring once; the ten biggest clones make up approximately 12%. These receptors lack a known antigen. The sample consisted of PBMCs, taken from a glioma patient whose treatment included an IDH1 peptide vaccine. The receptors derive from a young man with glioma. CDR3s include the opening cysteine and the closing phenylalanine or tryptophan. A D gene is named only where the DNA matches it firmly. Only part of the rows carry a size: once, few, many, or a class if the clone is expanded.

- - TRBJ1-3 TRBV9 TGTGCCAGCAGCGTGTACCAGGGCCCCGGAAACACCATATATTTT CASSVYQGPGNTIYF
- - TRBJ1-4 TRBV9 TGTGCCAGCAGCGTAGCAATAACTAATGAAAAACTGTTTTTT CASSVAITNEKLFF
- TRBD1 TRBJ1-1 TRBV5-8 TGTGCCAGCAGCTTGGGACAGGGGGCGAGATTTTATGTTGAAGCTTTCTTT CASSLGQGARFYVEAFF
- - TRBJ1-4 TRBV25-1 TGTGCCAGCAGTGAATATAAGGGAGTGGCGGAAAAACTGTTTTTT CASSEYKGVAEKLFF
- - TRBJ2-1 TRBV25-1 TGTGCCAGCAGCCCCAGATACAATGAGCAGTTCTTC CASSPRYNEQFF
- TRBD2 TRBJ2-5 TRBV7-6 TGTGCCAGCAGCCTATCCCGGTTGGGGGGGTATGAGAGGGAGACCCAGTACTTC CASSLSRLGGYERETQYF
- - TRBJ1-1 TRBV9 TGTGCCAGCAGCCCAGAGATAATACGCGGACACCCTCGGGTGAACACTGAAGCTTTCTTT CASSPEIIRGHPRVNTEAFF
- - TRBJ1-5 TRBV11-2 TGTGCCAGCAGCTTAGAACCACGACAGGTAAGGGATCAGCCCCAGCATTTT CASSLEPRQVRDQPQHF
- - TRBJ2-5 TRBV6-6 TGTGCCAGCAGTTACTCTAGGGATATCTATGTGGAGACCCAGTACTTC CASSYSRDIYVETQYF
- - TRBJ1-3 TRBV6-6 TGTGCCAGCACCCCTCGGGTCTCTGGAAACACCATATATTTT CASTPRVSGNTIYF
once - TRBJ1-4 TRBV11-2 TGTGCCAGCAGCCCAAGGGGGAATATAGGTGAAAAACTGTTTTTT CASSPRGNIGEKLFF